This record concerns one T cell receptor (beta chain) sequence. The data originate from a study of T cell responses to AZD1222 COVID-19 vaccine. Clones were sequenced by immunoSEQ multiplex PCR, and TCRdb holds only the in-frame ones, with some missing. The sample lists some 140,000 clones, 80% to 95% occurring once. Germline V lookup: CDR1 GTSNPN, CDR2 SVGIG (reference sequence). V lost 2 bases, J lost 0 bases, and 4 bases stayed unmatched. This CDR3 contains 16 residues. The chain recombines TRBV30 with TRBJ2-6, with 7 bases aligning to TRBD1. This receptor was taken from an adult who received the AZD1222 COVID-19 vaccine. Sequencing was performed on peripheral blood, taken 28 days after the second AZD1222 dose. The CDR3 spells CAWSLDRVSGANVLTF. CDR3 bases: TGTGCCTGGAGTCTAGACAGGGTCTCTGGGGCCAACGTCCTGACTTTC.